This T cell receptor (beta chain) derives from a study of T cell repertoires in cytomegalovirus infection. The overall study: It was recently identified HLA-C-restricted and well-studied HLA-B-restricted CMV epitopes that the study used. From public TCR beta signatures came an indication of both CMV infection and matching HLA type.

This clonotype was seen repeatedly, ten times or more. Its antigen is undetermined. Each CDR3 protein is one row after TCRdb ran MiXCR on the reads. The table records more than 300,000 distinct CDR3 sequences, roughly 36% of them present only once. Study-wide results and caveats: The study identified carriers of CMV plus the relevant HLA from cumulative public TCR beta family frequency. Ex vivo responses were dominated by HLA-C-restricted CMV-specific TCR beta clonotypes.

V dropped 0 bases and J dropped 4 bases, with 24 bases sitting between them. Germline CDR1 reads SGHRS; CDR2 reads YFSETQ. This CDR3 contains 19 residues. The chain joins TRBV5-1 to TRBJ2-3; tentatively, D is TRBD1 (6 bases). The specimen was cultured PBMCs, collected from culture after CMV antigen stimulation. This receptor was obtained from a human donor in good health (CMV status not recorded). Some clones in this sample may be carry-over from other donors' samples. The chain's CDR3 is CASSLAQGIKPRRADTQYF. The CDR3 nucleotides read TGCGCCAGCAGCTTGGCCCAGGGGATCAAGCCACGCCGGGCAGATACGCAGTATTTT.